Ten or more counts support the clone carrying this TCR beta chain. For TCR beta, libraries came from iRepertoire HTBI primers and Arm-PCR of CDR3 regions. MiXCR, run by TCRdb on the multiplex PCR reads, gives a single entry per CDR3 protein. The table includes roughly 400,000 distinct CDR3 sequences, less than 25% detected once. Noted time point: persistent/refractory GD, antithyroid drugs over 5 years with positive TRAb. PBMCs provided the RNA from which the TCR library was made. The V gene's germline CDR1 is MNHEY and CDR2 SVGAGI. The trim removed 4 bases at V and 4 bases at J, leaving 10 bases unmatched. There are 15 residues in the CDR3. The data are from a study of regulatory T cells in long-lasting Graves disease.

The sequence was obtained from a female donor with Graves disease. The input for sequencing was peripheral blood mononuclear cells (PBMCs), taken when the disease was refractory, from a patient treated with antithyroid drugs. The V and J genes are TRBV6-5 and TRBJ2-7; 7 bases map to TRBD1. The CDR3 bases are TGTGCCAGCAGTTTCTTCAGGGACAGACTTTACGAGCAGTACTTC. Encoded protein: CASSFFRDRLYEQYF.